The text below deals with one TCR beta chain. These data originate in a study of cytomegalovirus exposure and HLA in healthy donors. At the level of the study: The Caucasian-associated ancestry cluster held about 80% of under 450 genotyped donors.

J gave up 3 bases and V 5 bases, and 5 bases lay outside the gene matches. This CDR3 has 14 amino acids. CDR1 and CDR2 (germline): SGHRS, YFSETQ. PCR involved 60 Vbeta and 13 Jbeta primers. Sequencing was performed with immunoSEQ multiplex PCR; in TCRdb, only in-frame clones are kept and a portion is missing. Of 85,000 to 130,000 clones listed, more than 65% were seen once; the top ten hold 1.2%. This sequence joins TRBV5-1 and TRBJ2-1; 7 bases are shared with TRBD1. Sequenced: PBMCs. The sequence was collected from a woman aged 18 to 35 in good health and CMV-seronegative. The CDR3 sequence is CASRAGTDYNEQFF. In nucleotides, the CDR3 is TGCGCCAGCAGGGCCGGGACAGACTACAATGAGCAGTTCTTC.